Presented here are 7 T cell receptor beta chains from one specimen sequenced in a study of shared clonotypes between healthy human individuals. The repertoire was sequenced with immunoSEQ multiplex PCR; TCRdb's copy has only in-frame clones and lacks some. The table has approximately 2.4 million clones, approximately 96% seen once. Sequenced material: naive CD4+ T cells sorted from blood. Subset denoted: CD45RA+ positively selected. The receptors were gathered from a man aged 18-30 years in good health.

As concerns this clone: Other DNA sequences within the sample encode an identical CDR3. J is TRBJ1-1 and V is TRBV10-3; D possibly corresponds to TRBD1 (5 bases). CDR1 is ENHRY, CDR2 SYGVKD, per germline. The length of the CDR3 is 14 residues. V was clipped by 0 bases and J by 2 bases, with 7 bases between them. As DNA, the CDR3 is TGTGCCATCAGTGAGTCCTGGGGCAACACTGAAGCTTTCTTT. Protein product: CAISESWGNTEAFF.

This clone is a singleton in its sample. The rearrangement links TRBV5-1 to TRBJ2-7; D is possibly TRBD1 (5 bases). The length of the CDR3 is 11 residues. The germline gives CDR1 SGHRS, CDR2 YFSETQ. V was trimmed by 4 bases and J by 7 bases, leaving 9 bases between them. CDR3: CASSDRQEQYF. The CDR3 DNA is TGCGCCAGCAGCGACCGACAGGAGCAGTACTTC.

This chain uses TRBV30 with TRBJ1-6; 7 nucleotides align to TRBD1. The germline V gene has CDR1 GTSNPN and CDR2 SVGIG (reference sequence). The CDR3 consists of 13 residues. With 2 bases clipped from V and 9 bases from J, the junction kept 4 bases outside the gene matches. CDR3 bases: TGTGCCTGGAGTAAACAGGGGTCTTCACCCCTCCACTTT. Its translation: CAWSKQGSSPLHF.

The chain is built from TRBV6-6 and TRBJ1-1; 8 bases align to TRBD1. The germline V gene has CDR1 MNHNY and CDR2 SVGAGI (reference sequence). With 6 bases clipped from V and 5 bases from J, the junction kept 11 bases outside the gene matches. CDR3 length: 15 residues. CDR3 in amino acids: CASSQQTGDGTEAFF. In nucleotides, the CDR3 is TGTGCCAGCAGCCAACAGACAGGGGATGGGACTGAAGCTTTCTTT.

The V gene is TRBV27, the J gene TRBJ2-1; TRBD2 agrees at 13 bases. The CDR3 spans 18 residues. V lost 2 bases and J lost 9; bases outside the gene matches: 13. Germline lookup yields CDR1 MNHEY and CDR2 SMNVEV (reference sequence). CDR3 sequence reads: CASSLGRSGTSGIGEQFF. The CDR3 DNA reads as TGTGCCAGCAGTTTAGGACGGAGCGGGACTAGCGGGATCGGTGAGCAGTTCTTC.

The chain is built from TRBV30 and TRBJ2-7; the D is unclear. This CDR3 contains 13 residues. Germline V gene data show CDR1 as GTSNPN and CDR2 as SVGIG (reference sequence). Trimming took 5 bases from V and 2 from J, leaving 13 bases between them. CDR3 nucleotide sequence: TGTGCCTGGTCTCCATCAGGTACCTACGAGCAGTACTTC. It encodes CAWSPSGTYEQYF.

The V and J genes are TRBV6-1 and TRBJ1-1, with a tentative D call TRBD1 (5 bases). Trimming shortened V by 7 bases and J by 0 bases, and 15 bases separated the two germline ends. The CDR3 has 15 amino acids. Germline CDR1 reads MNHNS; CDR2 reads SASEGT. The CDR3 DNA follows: TGTGCCAGCACCTCAATGGGGGGTGTGAACACTGAAGCTTTCTTT. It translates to CASTSMGGVNTEAFF.